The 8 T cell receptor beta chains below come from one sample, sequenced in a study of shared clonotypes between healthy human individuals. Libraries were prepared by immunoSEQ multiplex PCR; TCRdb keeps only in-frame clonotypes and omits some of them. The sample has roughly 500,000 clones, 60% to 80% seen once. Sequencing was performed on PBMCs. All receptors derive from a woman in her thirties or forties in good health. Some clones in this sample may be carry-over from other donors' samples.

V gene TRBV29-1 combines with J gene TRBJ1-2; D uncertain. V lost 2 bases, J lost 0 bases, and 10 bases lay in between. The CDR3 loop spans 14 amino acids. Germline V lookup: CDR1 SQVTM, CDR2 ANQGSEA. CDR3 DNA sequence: TGCAGCGTTGAATTTGAATCACCTAACTATGGCTACACCTTC. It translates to CSVEFESPNYGYTF.

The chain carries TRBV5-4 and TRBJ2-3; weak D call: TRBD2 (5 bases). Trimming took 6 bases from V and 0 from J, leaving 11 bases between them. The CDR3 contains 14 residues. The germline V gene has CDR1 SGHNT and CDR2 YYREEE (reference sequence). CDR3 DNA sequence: TGTGCCAGCAACCGCGGACTTAGCACAGATACGCAGTATTTT. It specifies CASNRGLSTDTQYF.

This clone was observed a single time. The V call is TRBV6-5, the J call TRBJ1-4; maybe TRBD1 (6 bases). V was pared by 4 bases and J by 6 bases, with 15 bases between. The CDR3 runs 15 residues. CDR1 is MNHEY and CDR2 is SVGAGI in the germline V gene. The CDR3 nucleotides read TGTGCCAGCAGTTCTCGACAGGCCAGGGATGAAAAACTGTTTTTT. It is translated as CASSSRQARDEKLFF.

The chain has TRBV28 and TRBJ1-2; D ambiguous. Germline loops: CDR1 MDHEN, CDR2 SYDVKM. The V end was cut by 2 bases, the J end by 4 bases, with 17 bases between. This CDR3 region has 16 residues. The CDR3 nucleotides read TGTGCCAGCAGTTTAAGGACCCGAGGGCCTCGCTATGGCTACACCTTC. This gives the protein CASSLRTRGPRYGYTF.

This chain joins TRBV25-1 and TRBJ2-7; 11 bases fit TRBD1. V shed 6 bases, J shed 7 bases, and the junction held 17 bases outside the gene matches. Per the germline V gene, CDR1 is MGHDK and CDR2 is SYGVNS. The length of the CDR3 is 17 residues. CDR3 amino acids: CASSPPLRGTGGLEQYF. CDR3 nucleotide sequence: TGTGCCAGCAGCCCCCCCCTAAGAGGGACAGGGGGACTAGAGCAGTACTTC.

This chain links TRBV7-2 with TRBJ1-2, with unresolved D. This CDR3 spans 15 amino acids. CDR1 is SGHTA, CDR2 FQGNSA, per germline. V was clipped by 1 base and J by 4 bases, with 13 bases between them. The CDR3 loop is CASSLGAGYGYGYTF. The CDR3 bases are TGTGCCAGCAGCTTAGGGGCAGGTTACGGCTATGGCTACACCTTC.

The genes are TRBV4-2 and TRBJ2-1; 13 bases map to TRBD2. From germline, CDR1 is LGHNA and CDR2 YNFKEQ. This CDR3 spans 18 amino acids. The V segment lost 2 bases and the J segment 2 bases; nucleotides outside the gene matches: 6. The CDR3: CASSQTGTSGRAYNEQFF. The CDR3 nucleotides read TGTGCCAGCAGCCAAACCGGCACTAGCGGGAGGGCCTACAATGAGCAGTTCTTC.

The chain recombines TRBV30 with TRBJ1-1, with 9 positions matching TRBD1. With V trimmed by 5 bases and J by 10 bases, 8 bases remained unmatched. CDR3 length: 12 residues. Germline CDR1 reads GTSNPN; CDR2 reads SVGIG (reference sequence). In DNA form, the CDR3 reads TGTGCCTGGGATTACAGGGGGCGGTTAGCTTTCTTT. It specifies CAWDYRGRLAFF.